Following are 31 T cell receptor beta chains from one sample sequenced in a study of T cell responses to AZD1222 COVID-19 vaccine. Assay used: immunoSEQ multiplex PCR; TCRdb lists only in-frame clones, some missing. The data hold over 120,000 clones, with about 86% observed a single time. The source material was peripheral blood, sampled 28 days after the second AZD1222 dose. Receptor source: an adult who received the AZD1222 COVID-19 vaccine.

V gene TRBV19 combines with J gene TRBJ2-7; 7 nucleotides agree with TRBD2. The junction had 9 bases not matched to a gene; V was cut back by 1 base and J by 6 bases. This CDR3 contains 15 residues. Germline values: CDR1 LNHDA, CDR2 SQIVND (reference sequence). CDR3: CASSIGGSYPSEQYF. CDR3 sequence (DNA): TGTGCCAGTAGTATAGGCGGGAGCTATCCAAGCGAGCAGTACTTC.

In DNA form, the CDR3 reads TGTGCCTGGAGTTCGACGGGGGGGCAGGGAGATACGCAGTATTTT. Translation: CAWSSTGGQGDTQYF. This rearrangement joins TRBV30 to TRBJ2-3; 8 bases are shared with TRBD2. CDR1 is GTSNPN and CDR2 is SVGIG in the germline V gene (reference sequence). The length of the CDR3 is 15 residues. V was pared by 2 bases and J by 5 bases, with 9 bases of the junction left unmatched.

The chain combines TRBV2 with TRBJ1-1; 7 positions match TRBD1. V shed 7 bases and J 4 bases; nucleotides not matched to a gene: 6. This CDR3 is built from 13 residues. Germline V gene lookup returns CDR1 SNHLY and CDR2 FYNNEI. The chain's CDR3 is CASTTGAGTEAFF. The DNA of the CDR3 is TGTGCCAGCACCACAGGGGCAGGCACTGAAGCTTTCTTT.

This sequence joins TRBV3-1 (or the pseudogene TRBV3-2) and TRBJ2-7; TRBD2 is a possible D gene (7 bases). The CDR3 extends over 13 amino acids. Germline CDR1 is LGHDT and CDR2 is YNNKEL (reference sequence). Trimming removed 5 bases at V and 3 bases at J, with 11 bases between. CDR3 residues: CASSRGGDYEQYF. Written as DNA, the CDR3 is TGTGCCAGCAGCAGGGGGGGGGACTACGAGCAGTACTTC.

In nucleotides, the CDR3 is TGTGCCTGGAGTGCCCCCCTGCTAGCGGACCAAGAGACCCAGTACTTC. Amino acid sequence: CAWSAPLLADQETQYF. The chain uses TRBV30 and TRBJ2-5; TRBD2 matches 7 bases. This CDR3 is 16 amino acids long. Germline CDR1 GTSNPN, CDR2 SVGIG (reference sequence). Unmatched junction bases numbered 8, after V lost 1 base and J lost 0 bases.

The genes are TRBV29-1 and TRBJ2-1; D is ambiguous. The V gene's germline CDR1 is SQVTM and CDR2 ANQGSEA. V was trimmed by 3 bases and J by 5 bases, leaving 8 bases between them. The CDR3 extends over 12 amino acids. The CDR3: CSVEGIHNEQFF. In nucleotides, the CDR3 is TGCAGCGTTGAGGGGATCCACAATGAGCAGTTCTTC.

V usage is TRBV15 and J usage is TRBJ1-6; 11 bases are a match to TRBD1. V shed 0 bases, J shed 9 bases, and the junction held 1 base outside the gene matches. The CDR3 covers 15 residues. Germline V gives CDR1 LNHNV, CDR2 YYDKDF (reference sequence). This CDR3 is CATSRDGTGGSPLHF. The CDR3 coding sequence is TGTGCCACCAGCAGAGATGGGACAGGGGGTTCACCCCTCCACTTT. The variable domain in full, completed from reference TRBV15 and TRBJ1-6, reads DAMVIQNPRYQVTQFGKPVTLSCSQTLNHNVMYWYQQKSSQAPKLLFHYYDKDFNNEADTPDNFQSRRPNTSFCFLDIRSPGLGDTAMYLCATSRDGTGGSPLHFGNGTRLTVT.

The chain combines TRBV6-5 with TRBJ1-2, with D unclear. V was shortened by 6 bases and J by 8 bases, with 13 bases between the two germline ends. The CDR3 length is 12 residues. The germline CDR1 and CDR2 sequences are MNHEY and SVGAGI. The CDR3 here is CASRSEVEGYTF. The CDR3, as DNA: TGTGCCAGCAGGTCAGAGGTCGAAGGCTACACCTTC.

The CDR3 is CASSARGEKLFF. The CDR3, as DNA: TGTGCCAGCAGTGCTCGGGGGGAAAAACTGTTTTTT. The chain combines TRBV2 with TRBJ1-4; tentatively, D is TRBD1 (5 bases). V was pared by 4 bases and J by 8 bases, with 8 bases between. In germline, CDR1 is SNHLY, CDR2 FYNNEI. The length of the CDR3 is 12 residues.

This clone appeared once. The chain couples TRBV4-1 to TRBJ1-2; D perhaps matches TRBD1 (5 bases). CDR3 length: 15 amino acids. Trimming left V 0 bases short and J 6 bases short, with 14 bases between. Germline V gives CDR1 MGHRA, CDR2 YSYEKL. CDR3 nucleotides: TGCGCCAGCAGCCAAGAACGTAGGGGTGCGGATGGCTACACCTTC. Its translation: CASSQERRGADGYTF.

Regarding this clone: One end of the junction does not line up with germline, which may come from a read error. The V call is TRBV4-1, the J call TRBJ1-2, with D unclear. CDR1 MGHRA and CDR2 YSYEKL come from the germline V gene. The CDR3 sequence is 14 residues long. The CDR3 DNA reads TGCGCCCGCAGCCAACCCGGGTCCCACTATGGCTACACCTTC. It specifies CARSQPGSHYGYTF.

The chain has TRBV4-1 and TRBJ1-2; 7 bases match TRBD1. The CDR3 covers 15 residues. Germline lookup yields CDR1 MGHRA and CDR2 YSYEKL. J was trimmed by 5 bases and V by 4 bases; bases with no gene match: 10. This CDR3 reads CASSPTSGGGYGYTF. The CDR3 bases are TGCGCCAGCAGCCCCACCTCAGGGGGGGGGTATGGCTACACCTTC.

This CDR3 is CASSSTGGLSPLHF. The CDR3, as DNA: TGTGCCAGCAGTTCGACAGGGGGCCTTTCACCCCTCCACTTT. The chain carries TRBV6-6 and TRBJ1-6, with 10 bases lining up with TRBD1. This CDR3 is 14 amino acids long. Trimming at V came to 4 bases and at J to 9 bases, leaving 3 bases not matched to a gene. Germline assignment: CDR1 MNHNY and CDR2 SVGAGI (reference sequence).

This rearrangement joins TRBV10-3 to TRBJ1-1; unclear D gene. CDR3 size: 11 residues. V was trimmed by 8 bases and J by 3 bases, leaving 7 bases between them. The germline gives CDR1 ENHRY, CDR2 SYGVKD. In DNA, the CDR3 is TGTGCCATCGGGCGGGACACTGAAGCTTTCTTT. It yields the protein CAIGRDTEAFF.

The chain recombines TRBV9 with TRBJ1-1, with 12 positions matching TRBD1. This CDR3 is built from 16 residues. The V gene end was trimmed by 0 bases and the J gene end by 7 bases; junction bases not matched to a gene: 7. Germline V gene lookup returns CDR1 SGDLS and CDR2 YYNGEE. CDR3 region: CASSVGGQGAYGEAFF. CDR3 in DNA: TGTGCCAGCAGCGTAGGGGGACAGGGGGCTTATGGTGAAGCTTTCTTT.

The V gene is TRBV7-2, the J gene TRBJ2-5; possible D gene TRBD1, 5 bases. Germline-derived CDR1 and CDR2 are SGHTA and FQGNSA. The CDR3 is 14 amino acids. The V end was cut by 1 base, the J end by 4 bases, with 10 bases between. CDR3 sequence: CASSLGHQGETQYF. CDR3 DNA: TGTGCCAGCAGCTTAGGCCACCAGGGAGAGACCCAGTACTTC.

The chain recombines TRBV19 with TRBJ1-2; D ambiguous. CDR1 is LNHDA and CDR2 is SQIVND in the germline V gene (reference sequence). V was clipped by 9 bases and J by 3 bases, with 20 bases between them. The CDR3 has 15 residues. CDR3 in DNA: TGTGCCAGCGCCGTGTCTGTTGTCGAGCACTATGGCTACACCTTC. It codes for CASAVSVVEHYGYTF. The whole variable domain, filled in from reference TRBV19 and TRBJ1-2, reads DGGITQSPKYLFRKEGQNVTLSCEQNLNHDAMYWYRQDPGQGLRLIYYSQIVNDFQKGDIAEGYSVSREKKESFPLTVTSAQKNPTAFYLCASAVSVVEHYGYTFGSGTRLTVV.

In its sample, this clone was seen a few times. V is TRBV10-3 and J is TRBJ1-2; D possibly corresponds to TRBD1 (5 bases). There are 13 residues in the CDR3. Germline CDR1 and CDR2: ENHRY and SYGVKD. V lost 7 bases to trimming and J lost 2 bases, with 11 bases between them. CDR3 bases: TGTGCCATCAAACCAGGGCAGAACTATGGCTACACCTTC. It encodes CAIKPGQNYGYTF.

The CDR3 sequence: CAISPDRGNTEAFF. The CDR3 DNA is TGTGCCATCAGTCCAGACAGGGGTAACACTGAAGCTTTCTTT. J is TRBJ1-1 and V is TRBV10-3, with 8 positions matching TRBD1. Germline V gives CDR1 ENHRY, CDR2 SYGVKD. CDR3 length: 14 amino acids. V shed 5 bases, J shed 2 bases, and the junction held 4 bases outside the gene matches.

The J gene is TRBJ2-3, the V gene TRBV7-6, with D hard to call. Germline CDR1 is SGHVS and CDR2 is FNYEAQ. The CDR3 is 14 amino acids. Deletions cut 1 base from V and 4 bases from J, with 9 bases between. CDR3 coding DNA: TGTGCCAGCAGCTTAGGTGGTTCGGCAGATACGCAGTATTTT. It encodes CASSLGGSADTQYF.

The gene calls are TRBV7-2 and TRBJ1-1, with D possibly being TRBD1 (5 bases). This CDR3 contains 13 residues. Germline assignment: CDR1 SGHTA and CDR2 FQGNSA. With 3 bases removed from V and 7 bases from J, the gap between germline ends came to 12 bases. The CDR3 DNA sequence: TGTGCCAGCAGCTTCGCTACAGGCATTGAAGCTTTCTTT. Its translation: CASSFATGIEAFF.

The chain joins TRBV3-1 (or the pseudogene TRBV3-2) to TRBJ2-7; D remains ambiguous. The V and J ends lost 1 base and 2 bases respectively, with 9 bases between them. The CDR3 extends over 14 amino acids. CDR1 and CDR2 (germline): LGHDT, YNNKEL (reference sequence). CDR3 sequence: CASSQGQSTYEQYF. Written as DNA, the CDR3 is TGTGCCAGCAGCCAAGGGCAATCCACCTACGAGCAGTACTTC.

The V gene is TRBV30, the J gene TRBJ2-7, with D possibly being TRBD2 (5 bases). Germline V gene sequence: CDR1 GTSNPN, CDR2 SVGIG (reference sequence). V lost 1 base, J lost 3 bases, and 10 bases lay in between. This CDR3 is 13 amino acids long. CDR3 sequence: CAWSGGRYYEQYF. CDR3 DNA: TGTGCCTGGAGTGGTGGGAGATACTACGAGCAGTACTTC.

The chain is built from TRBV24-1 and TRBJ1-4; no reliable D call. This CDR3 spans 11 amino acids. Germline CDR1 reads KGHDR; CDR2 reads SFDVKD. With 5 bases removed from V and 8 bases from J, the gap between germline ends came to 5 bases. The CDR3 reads CATSAGEKLFF. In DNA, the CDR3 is TGTGCCACCAGTGCGGGGGAAAAACTGTTTTTT.

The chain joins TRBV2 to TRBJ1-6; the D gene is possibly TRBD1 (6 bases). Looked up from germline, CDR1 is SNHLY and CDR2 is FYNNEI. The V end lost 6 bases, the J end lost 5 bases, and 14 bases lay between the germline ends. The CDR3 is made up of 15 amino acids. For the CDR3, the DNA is TGTGCCAGCAGGGGAGGACAGACCAATAATTCACCCCTCCACTTT. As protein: CASRGGQTNNSPLHF. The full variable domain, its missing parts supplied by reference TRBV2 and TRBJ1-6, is EPEVTQTPSHQVTQMGQEVILRCVPISNHLYFYWYRQILGQKVEFLVSFYNNEISEKSEIFDDQFSVERPDGSNFTLKIRSTKLEDSAMYFCASRGGQTNNSPLHFGNGTRLTVT.

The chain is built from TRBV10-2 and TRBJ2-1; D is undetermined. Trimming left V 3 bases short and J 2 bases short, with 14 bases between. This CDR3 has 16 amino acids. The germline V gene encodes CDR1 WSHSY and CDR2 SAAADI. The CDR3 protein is CASSERLDWAYNEQFF. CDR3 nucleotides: TGCGCCAGCAGTGAACGACTTGATTGGGCCTACAATGAGCAGTTCTTC.

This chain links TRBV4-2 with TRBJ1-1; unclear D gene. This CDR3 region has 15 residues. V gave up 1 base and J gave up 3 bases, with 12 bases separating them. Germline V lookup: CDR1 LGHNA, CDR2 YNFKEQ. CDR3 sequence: CASSQGGAGDTEAFF. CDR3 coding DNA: TGTGCCAGCAGCCAAGGCGGAGCTGGGGACACTGAAGCTTTCTTT.

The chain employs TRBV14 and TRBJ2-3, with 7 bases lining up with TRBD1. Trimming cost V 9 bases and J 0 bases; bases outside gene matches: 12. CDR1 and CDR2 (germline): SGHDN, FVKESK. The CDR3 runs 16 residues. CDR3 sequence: CASGASGTVSTDTQYF. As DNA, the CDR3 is TGTGCCAGTGGAGCTTCCGGGACAGTTAGCACAGATACGCAGTATTTT.

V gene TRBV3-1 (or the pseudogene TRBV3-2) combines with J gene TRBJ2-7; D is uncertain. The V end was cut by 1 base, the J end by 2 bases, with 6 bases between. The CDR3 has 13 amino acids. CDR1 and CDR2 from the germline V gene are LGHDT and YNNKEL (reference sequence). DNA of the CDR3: TGTGCCAGCAGCCAAGTTCAAGCCTACGAGCAGTACTTC. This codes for CASSQVQAYEQYF.

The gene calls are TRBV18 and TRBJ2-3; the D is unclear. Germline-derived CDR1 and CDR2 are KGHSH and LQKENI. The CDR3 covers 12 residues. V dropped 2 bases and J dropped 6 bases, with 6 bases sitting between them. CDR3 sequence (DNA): TGTGCCAGCTCACCAGGGTCGGATACGCAGTATTTT. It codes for CASSPGSDTQYF. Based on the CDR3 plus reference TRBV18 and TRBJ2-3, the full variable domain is NAGVMQNPRHLVRRRGQEARLRCSPMKGHSHVYWYRQLPEEGLKFMVYLQKENIIDESGMPKERFSAEFPKEGPSILRIQQVVRGDSAAYFCASSPGSDTQYFGPGTRLTVL.

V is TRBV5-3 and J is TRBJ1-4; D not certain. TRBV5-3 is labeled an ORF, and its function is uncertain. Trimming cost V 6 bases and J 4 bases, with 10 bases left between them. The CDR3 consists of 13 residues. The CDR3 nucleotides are TGTGCCAGAAAGGTCAGGAGTAATGAAAAACTGTTTTTT. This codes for CARKVRSNEKLFF.